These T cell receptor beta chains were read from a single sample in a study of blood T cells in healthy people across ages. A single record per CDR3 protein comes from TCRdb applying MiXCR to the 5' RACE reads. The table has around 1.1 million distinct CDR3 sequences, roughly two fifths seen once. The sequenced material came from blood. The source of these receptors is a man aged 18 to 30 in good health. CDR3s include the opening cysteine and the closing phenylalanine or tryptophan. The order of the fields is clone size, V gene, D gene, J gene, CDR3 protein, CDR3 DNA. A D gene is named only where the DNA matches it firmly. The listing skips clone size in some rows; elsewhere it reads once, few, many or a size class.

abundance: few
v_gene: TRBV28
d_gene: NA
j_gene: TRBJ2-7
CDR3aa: CASMSSYEQYF
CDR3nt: TGTGCCAGCATGAGCTCCTACGAGCAGTACTTC

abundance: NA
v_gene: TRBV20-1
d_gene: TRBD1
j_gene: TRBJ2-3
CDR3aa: CSPGDSTQDTQYF
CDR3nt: TGCAGTCCCGGGGACAGTACACAAGATACGCAGTATTTT

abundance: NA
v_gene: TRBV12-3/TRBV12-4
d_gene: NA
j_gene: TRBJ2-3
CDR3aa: CASSLSQGPNTQYF
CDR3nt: TGTGCCAGCAGTTTAAGTCAGGGACCTAATACGCAGTATTTT

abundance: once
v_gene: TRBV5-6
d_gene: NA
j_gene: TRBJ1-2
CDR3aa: CASSVASRNYGYTF
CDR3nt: TGTGCCAGCAGCGTGGCGAGCAGGAACTATGGCTACACCTTC

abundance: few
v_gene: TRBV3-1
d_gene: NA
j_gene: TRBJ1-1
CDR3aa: CASSQEGENEAFF
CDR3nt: TGTGCCAGCAGCCAAGAGGGGGAAAATGAAGCTTTCTTT

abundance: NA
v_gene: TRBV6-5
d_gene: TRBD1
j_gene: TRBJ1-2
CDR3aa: CASSYPAGGLYGYTF
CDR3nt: TGTGCCAGCAGTTACCCGGCAGGGGGCTTATATGGCTACACCTTC

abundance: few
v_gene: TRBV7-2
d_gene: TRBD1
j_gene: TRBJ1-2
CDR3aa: CASSPGTGGGGYTF
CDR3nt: TGTGCCAGCAGCCCCGGGACAGGGGGAGGTGGCTACACCTTC

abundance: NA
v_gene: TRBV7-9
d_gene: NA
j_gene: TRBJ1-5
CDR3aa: CASSSGTPYSNQPQHF
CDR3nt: TGTGCCAGCAGCTCCGGGACACCCTATAGCAATCAGCCCCAGCATTTT

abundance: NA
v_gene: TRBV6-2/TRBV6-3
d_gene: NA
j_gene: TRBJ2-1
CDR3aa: CASSYAYRGQFF
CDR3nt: TGTGCCAGCAGTTACGCTTACAGAGGGCAGTTCTTC

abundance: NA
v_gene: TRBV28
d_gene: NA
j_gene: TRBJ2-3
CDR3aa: CASRPPGLGDTQYF
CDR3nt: TGTGCCAGCAGGCCTCCCGGGTTGGGAGATACGCAGTATTTT

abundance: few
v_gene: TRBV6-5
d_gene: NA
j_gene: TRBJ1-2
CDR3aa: CASSYGPVDGYTF
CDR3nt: TGTGCCAGCAGTTACGGGCCAGTGGATGGCTACACCTTC

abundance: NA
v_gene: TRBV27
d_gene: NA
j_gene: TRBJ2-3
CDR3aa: CASSSFGGAGDTQYF
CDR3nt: TGTGCCAGCAGTTCGTTTGGCGGGGCGGGAGATACGCAGTATTTT

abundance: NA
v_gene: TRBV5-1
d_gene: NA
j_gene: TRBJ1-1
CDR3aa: CASSIGQTGAFF
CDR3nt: TGCGCCAGCAGCATCGGACAGACCGGGGCTTTCTTT

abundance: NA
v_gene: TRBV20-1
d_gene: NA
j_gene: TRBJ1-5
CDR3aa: CSAREGLNQPQHF
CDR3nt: TGCAGTGCTAGAGAGGGTCTAAATCAGCCCCAGCATTTT

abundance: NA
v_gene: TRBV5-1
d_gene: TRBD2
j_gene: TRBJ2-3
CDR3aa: CASSLPLNPTSGGEADTQYF
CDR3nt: TGCGCCAGCAGTCTCCCCCTTAACCCGACTAGCGGGGGGGAGGCAGATACGCAGTATTTT

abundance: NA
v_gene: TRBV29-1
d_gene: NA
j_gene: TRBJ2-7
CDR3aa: CSVGRGGYEQYF
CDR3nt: TGCAGCGTTGGGAGGGGGGGCTACGAGCAGTACTTC

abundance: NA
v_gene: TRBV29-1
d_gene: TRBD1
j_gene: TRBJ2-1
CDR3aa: CSVGQGAGEQFF
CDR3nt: TGCAGCGTGGGACAGGGGGCGGGAGAGCAGTTCTTC

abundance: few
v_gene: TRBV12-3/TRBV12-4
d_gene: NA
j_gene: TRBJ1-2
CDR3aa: CASSHSGTRDYGYTF
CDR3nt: TGTGCCAGCAGCCACTCAGGGACGCGGGACTATGGCTACACCTTC

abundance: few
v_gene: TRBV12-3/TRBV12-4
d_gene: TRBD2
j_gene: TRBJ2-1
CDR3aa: CASSSSGGDSSYNEQFF
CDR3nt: TGTGCCAGCAGTTCTAGCGGGGGGGACAGCTCCTACAATGAGCAGTTCTTC

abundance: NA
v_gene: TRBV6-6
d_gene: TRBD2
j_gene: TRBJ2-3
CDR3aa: CASSFPTSGDSTDTQYF
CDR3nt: TGTGCCAGCAGCTTCCCGACTAGCGGGGATAGCACAGATACGCAGTATTTT

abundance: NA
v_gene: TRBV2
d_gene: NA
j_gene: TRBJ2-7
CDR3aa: CASSPRVVTYEQYF
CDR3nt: TGTGCCAGCAGTCCCAGGGTAGTAACCTACGAGCAGTACTTC

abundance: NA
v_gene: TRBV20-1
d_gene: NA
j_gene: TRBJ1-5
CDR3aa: CSASEPGNQPQHF
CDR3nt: TGCAGTGCTAGTGAGCCTGGCAATCAGCCCCAGCATTTT

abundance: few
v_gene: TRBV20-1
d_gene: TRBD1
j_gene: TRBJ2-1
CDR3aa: CSAPGQGANEQFF
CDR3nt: TGCAGTGCCCCGGGACAGGGGGCCAATGAGCAGTTCTTC

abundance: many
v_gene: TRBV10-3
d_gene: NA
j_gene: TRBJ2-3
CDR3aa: CAISEGRDTQYF
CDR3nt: TGTGCCATCAGTGAGGGGCGAGATACGCAGTATTTT

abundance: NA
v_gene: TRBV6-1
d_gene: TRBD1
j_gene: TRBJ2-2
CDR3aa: CASSARDRRTGELFF
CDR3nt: TGTGCCAGCAGTGCCCGGGACAGACGAACCGGGGAGCTGTTTTTT

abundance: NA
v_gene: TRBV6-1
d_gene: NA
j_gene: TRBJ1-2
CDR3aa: CASSSSGALAGGDYGYTF
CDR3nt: TGTGCCAGCAGTAGCTCCGGGGCGCTAGCCGGTGGGGACTATGGCTACACCTTC

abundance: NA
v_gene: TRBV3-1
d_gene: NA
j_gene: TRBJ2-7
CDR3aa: CASSQDRLGGAQYF
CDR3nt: TGTGCCAGCAGCCAAGATCGGTTGGGGGGGGCTCAGTACTTC

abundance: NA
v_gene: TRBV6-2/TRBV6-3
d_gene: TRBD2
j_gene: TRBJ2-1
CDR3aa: CASTRGPGRPEQFF
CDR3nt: TGTGCCAGCACCCGAGGTCCCGGGAGGCCTGAGCAGTTCTTC

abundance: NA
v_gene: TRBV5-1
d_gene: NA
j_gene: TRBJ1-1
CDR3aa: CASSLEGTTEAFF
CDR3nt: TGCGCCAGCAGCTTGGAGGGTACCACTGAAGCTTTCTTT

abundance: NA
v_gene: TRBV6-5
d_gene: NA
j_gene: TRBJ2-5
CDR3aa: CASSYRARQSHREQYF
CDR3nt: TGTGCCAGCAGTTACCGGGCCCGGCAGTCCCATAGGGAGCAGTACTTC

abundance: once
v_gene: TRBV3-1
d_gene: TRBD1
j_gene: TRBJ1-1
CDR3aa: CASSRDRGQKLNTEAFF
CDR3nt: TGTGCCAGCAGCCGCGACAGGGGACAAAAATTGAACACTGAAGCTTTCTTT

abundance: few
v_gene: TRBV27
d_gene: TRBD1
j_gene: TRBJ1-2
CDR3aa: CASSSRLDRDDGYTF
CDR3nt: TGTGCCAGCAGTTCCCGATTGGACAGGGATGATGGCTACACCTTC

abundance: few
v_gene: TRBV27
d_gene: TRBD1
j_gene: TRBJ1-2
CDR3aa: CASSRGQGTYGYTF
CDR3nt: TGTGCCAGCAGTCGGGGACAGGGAACATATGGCTACACCTTC